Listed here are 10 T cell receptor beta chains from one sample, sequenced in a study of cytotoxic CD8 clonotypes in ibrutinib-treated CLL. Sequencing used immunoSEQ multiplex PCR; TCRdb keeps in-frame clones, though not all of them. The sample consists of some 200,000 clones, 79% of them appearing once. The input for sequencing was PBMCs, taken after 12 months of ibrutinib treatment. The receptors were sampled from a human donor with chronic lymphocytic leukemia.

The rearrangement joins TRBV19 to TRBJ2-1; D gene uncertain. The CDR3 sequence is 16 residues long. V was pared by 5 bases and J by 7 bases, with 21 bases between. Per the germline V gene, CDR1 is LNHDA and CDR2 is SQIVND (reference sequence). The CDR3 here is CASSHPGWGDGNEQFF. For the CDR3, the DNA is TGTGCCAGTAGTCACCCCGGGTGGGGTGATGGAAATGAGCAGTTCTTC.

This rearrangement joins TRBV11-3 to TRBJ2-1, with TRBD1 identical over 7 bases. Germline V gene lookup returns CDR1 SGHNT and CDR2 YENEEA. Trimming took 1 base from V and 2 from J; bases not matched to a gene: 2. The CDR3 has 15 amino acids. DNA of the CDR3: TGTGCCAGCAGCTTAGGACAGGGCACCTACAATGAGCAGTTCTTC. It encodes CASSLGQGTYNEQFF.

The CDR3 coding sequence is TGTGCCAGCAGTGTCCGGGACAGGGGTAATTCACCCCTCCACTTT. As protein: CASSVRDRGNSPLHF. This chain joins TRBV25-1 and TRBJ1-6; TRBD1 matches at 10 bases. Per the germline V gene, CDR1 is MGHDK and CDR2 is SYGVNS. This CDR3 contains 15 residues. V lost 4 bases, J lost 6 bases, and 3 bases stayed unmatched.

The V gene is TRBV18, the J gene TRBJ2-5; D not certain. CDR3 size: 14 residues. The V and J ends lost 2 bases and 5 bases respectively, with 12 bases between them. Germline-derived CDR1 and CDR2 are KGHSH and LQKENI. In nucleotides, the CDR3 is TGTGCCAGCTCACCATGGGATTCAAGGGAGACCCAGTACTTC. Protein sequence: CASSPWDSRETQYF.

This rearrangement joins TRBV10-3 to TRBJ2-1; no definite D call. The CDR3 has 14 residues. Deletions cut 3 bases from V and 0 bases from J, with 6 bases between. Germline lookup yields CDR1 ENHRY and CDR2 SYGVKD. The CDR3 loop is CAISDPSSYNEQFF. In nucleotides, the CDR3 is TGTGCCATCAGTGATCCTAGCTCCTACAATGAGCAGTTCTTC.

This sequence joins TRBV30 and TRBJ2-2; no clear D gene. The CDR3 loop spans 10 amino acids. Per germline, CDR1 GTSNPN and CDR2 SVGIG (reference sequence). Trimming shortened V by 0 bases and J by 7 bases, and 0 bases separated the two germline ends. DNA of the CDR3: TGTGCCTGGAGTGTCGGGGAGCTGTTTTTT. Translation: CAWSVGELFF. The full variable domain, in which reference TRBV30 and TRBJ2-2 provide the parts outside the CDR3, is SQTIHQWPATLVQPVGSPLSLECTVEGTSNPNLYWYRQAAGRGLQLLFYSVGIGQISSEVPQNLSASRPQDRQFILSSKKLLLSDSGFYLCAWSVGELFFGEGSRLTVL.

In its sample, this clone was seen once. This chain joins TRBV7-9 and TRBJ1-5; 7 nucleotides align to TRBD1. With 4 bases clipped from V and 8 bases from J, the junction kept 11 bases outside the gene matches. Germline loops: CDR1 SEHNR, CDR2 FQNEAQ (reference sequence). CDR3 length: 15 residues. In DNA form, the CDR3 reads TGTGCCAGCAGCTCACAGGGGATCGCGGAGGAGCCCCAGCATTTT. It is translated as CASSSQGIAEEPQHF.

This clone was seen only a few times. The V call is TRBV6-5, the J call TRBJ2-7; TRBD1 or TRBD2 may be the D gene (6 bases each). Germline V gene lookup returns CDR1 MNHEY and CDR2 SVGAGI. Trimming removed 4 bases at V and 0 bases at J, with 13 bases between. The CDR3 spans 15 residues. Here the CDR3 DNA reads TGTGCCAGCAGTTCACTAGGAGGGGGCTCCTACGAGCAGTACTTC. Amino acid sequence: CASSSLGGGSYEQYF.

The CDR3 DNA sequence: TGTGCCAGCAGCAGATTCGCGGGGCTGAACACTGAAGCTTTCTTT. This sequence encodes CASSRFAGLNTEAFF. This chain joins TRBV6-5 and TRBJ1-1; tentatively, D is TRBD1 (5 bases). V dropped 6 bases and J dropped 0 bases, with 14 bases sitting between them. The CDR3 runs 15 residues. Germline CDR1 and CDR2: MNHEY and SVGAGI.

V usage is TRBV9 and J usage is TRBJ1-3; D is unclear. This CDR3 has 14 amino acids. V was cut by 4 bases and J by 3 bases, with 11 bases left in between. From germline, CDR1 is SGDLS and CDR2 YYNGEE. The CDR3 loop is CASSPTEYGNTIYF. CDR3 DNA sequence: TGTGCCAGCAGCCCCACAGAATATGGAAACACCATATATTTT. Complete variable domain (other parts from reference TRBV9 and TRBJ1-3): DSGVTQTPKHLITATGQRVTLRCSPRSGDLSVYWYQQSLDQGLQFLIQYYNGEERAKGNILERFSAQQFPDLHSELNLSSLELGDSALYFCASSPTEYGNTIYFGEGSWLTVV.